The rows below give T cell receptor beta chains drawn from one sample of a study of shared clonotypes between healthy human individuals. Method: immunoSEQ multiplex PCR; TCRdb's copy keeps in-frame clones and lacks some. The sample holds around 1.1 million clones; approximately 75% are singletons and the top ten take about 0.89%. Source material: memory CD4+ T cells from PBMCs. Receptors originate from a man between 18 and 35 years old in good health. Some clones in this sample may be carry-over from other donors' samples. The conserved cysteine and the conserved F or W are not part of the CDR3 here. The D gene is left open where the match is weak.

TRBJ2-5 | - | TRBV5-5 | ASSPQDFLPRGY
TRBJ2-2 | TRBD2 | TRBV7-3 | ARTCAGANTGELF
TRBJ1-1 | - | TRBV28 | ASTLNRPDLEAF
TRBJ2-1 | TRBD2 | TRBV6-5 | ASKIREGREQF
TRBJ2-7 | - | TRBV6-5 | ASSYSNFATYEQY
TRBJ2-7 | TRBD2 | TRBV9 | ASSAREYAYEQY
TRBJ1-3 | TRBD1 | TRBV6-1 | ASSEGQGIIGNTIY
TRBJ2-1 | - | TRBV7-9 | ASSLGVGGQGYNEQF
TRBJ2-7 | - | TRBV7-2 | ASSFLRETEQY
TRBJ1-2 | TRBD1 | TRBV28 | GTGQGSYGYT
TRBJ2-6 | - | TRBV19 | ASSIQGTGANVLT
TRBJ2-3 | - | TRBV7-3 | ASSSYGDTQY
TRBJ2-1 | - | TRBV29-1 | SVEGAASGYNEQF
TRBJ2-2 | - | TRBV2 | ASSPRSLSNTGELF
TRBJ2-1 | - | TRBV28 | ASSSTFRTYNEQF
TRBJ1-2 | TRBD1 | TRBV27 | ASSSRFGRGDYGYT
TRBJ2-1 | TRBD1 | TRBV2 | ASNPQGSSYNEQF
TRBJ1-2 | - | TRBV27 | ASSFRATYGYT
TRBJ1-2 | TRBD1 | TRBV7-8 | ASSLRQGAGYGYT
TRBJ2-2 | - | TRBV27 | ASRTRDISSTGELF
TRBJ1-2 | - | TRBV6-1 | ATTPHRDLYGYT
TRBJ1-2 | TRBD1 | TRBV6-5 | ASRETGGYYGYT
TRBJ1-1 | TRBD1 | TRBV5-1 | ASSSGQGDTEAF
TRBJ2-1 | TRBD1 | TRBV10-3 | AISEKGQGNNEQF
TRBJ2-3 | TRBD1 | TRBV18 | ASSPDRVTDTQY
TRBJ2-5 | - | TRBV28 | ASRLGGGVETQY
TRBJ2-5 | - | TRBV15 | ATSRDWFEETQY
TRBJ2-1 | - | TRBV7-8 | ASSSGGAVSYNEQF
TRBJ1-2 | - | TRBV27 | ASSFRGNYGYT